The T cell receptor beta chain described here comes from a study of blood T cells in healthy people across ages. Study results and caveats: Observed TCR beta diversity per million T cells went down as age went up. This fall followed a roughly linear course with age.

The CDR3 spans 16 residues. V was pared by 0 bases and J by 0 bases, with 9 bases between. Germline CDR1 and CDR2: MGHRA and YSYEKL. Points on this clonotype: What it binds is not known.

Primed by a sample-barcoded 5' primer and a J-beta primer mix, a second PCR proceeded for about 6 to 11 cycles. Every cDNA was tagged by a template-switch adaptor with 12 random nucleotides. From the 5' RACE reads, TCRdb called clonotypes with MiXCR, one entry per CDR3 protein. The repertoire holds some 730,000 distinct CDR3 sequences, with about 20% as singletons. The genes are TRBV4-1 and TRBJ2-4; no reliable D call. This TCR was sampled from a man between 65 and 85 years old in good health. Sequenced sample: blood. CDR3 sequence (DNA): TGCGCCAGCAGCCAAGATCCGCCCCTAGCCAAAAACATTCAGTACTTC. Amino acid sequence: CASSQDPPLAKNIQYF.